This record covers a single T cell receptor beta chain. Its antigen is still unknown. Per-base qualities were not stored, and no clone one base away is much larger. Inclusive of the bounding cysteine and phenylalanine, the CDR3 is 14 residues long. Just CDR3 DNA is preserved here, 42 bases in frame from base 1. CDR1 and CDR2 are drawn from the germline V gene (reference sequence): SEHNR, FQNEAQ. V is pared back by 1 base and J by 8 bases, with 11 bases lying between the germline termini. DNA was extracted from blood mononuclear cells, and the same DNA was used for both TCR and STAT3 sequencing. An Illumina MiSeq was used to sequence the TCRbeta libraries, yielding an average of approximately 43,000 productive templates per sample. Multiplex PCR amplification was used to generate TCRbeta CDR3 libraries with the immunoSEQ assay. The original methods were these. Repertoire diversity was computed as previously defined, with values near 0 indicating extremely monoclonal samples. The clones in this table, taken by TCRdb from immuneACCESS, are in-frame only. Not every clone is retained; where verified, under half of the shortfall comes from an unresolved V gene, and the cause of the rest is unknown. That table supplies the V and J calls and clone size; D and trimming were determined from the DNA. This sample holds under 15,000 clones; under 95% were observed only once. The ten largest clones add up to 33% of the sample.

The data derive from a study of STAT3 mutations in large granular lymphocyte leukemia (dated by TCRdb to the late 2010s). Describing the broader study: Canonical activating STAT3 mutations were detected in roughly half of the longitudinally sequenced T-LGLL patients. On average, sequencing was done at 3.5 to 4 time points per patient, with the number of samplings ranging from 2 to 8. As controls, the study also included longitudinal sequencing of a couple of patients with natural killer LGL leukemia. Patients with T-cell large granular lymphocyte leukemia underwent serial deep sequencing of TCRbeta CDR3 and STAT3 to reconstruct clonal hierarchy and dynamics. Over half of the T-LGLL patients were given one or more immunosuppressive therapy regimens, and 40% of the treated patients had a hematologic response. Eighteen representative T-LGLL cases were selected from an initial cohort of about 200 LGL patients for longitudinal TCRbeta and STAT3 sequencing. Results the study describes overall, beyond this receptor: TCR clonotype switching after therapy was observed in about 35% of the 18 patients, and all newly emerging clones were found to be STAT3 wild type. Dominant TCR clone burden was found to exceed STAT3 mutant burden in several patients, suggesting that STAT3 mutation arose secondarily within a pre-expanded clone. Every T-LGLL patient showed at least one immunodominant TCRbeta clonotype, and about half showed multiple immunodominant subclonotypes. Persisting codominant clonotypes in some patients meant a small but highly pathogenic clone may have been missed. Because no samples were available when a clone first appeared, clonal expansion was inferred from samplings taken at other points. The linking of therapy response to changes in TCR clonal burden was complicated by variable intervals between samplings and differing treatment regimens.

Sequencing was done on a sample of peripheral blood mononuclear cells. The sequence was obtained from a man in his forties with T-cell large granular lymphocyte leukemia. Some clones in this sample may be carry-over from other donors' samples. The age is the age at diagnosis. This chain is built from TRBV7-9 and TRBJ1-4; the D segment could be TRBD1, given 5 matching bases. The CDR3 protein sequence reads: CASSLGGGREKLFF. Read as DNA, the sequence is TGTGCCAGCAGCTTAGGCGGGGGGAGAGAAAAACTGTTTTTT.